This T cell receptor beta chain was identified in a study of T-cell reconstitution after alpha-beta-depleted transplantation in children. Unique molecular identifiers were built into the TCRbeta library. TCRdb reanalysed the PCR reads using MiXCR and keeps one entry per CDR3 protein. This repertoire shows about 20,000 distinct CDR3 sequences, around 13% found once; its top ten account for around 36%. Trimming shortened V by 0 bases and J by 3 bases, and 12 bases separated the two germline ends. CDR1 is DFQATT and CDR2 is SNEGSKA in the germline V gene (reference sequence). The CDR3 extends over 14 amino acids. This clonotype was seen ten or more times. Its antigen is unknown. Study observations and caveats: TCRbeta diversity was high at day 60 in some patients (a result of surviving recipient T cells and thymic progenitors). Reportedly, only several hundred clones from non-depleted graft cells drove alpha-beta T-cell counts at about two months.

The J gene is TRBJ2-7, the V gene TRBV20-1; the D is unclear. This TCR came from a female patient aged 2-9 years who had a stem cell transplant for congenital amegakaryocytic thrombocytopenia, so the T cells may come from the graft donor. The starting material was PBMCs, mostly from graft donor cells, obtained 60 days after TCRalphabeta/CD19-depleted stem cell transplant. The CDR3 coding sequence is TGCAGTGCTAGAGATTCCTACGCGGACTACGAGCAGTACTTC. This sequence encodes CSARDSYADYEQYF.